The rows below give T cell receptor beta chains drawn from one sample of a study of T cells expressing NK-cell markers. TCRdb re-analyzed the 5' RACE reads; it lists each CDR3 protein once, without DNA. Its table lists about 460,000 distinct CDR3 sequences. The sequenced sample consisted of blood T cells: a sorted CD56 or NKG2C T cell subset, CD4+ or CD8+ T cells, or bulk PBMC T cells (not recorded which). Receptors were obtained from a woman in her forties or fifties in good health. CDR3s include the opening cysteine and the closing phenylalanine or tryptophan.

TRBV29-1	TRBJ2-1	CSVEEGLAGVGEQFF
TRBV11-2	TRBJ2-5	CASSLGPGGTAKETQYF
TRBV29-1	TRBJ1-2	CSVEDPGNYGYTF
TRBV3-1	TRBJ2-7	CASSPAVADTYEQYF
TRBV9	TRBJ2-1	CASSLIAGNHRDEQFF
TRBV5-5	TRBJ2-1	CASSLREREFF
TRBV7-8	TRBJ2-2	CASSKTRNTGELFF
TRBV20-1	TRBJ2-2	CSAREAIAGPNTGELFF
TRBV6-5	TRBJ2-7	CASSWGQGSYEQYF
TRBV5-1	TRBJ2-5	CASSLGRETQYF
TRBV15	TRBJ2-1	CATSREAGGSYNEQFF
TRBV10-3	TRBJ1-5	CASTGGLNQPQHF
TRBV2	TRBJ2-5	CASSGRDFEETQYF